What follows describes a single T cell receptor (beta chain). The antigen remains undetermined. The sample belongs to a study of cytomegalovirus exposure and HLA in healthy donors. Study-level findings and limits: Researchers reported in a later analysis that common viral pathogens appeared linked to several top clusters. Being productive about 90% or about 30% of the time was typical of most TCR beta V segments in an earlier analysis.

In the PCR, 60 Vbeta and 13 Jbeta primers were used. Clones were sequenced by immunoSEQ multiplex PCR, and TCRdb holds only the in-frame ones, with some missing. Of fewer than 300,000 clones listed, roughly 89% are singletons. This TCR was sampled from a man between 35 and 55 years old in good health and CMV-seropositive. Sample: PBMCs.

The CDR3 nucleotides are TGTGCCAGCAGCGTACAGGACCTTAGCACAGATACGCAGTATTTT. Amino acids: CASSVQDLSTDTQYF. The V call is TRBV2, the J call TRBJ2-3; D is possibly TRBD1 (5 bases). The germline CDR1 and CDR2 sequences are SNHLY and FYNNEI. The ends were cut back, 6 bases at V and 0 bases at J, with 13 bases in the middle. CDR3 length equals 15 residues.